This T cell receptor (beta chain) was sequenced for a study of blood T cell repertoires in COVID-19. TCRdb's table, derived via immunoSEQ multiplex PCR, lists solely in-frame clones and lacks some. The table lists about 280,000 clones, approximately 83% of them singletons. The V and J ends lost 1 base and 2 bases respectively, with 14 bases between them. Germline V gives CDR1 LGHDT, CDR2 YNNKEL (reference sequence). The CDR3 is 16 residues long. The source material was peripheral blood. The TCR originated in a woman in her seventies with acute or convalescent COVID-19. The J gene is TRBJ1-2, the V gene TRBV3-1 (or the pseudogene TRBV3-2), with D maybe TRBD1 (6 bases). The DNA of the CDR3 is TGTGCCAGCAGCCAAGGCCTACCAGGGGCCAACTATGGCTACACCTTC. Residues: CASSQGLPGANYGYTF.